The 30 T cell receptor beta chains listed next were all sequenced from one sample in a study of graft-versus-host responses after intestinal transplantation. Sequencing was performed with immunoSEQ multiplex PCR; in TCRdb, only in-frame clones are kept and a portion is missing. Altogether 95,000 to 110,000 clones are present, approximately 93% being singletons, with the ten largest covering 1.2%. Antigen specificity for these receptors is unknown. The sequencing here drew on unstimulated CD8+ T cells sorted from spleen or lymph node cells, taken before intestinal transplant. All receptors derive from a human donor who received an intestinal transplant.

This clone was recorded only once. The chain couples TRBV10-2 to TRBJ1-5, with D perhaps TRBD1 (6 bases). The CDR3 is 14 residues long. Germline V CDR1 and CDR2: WSHSY, SAAADI. The germline V and J ends were trimmed by 3 bases and 7 bases, with 13 bases remaining between them. CDR3 in amino acids: CASSDGGEEQPQHF. CDR3 in DNA: TGCGCCAGCAGTGACGGGGGCGAGGAACAGCCCCAGCATTTT.

This sequence joins TRBV4-1 and TRBJ1-2, with D uncertain. Germline V gene lookup returns CDR1 MGHRA and CDR2 YSYEKL. The CDR3 is 16 amino acids. Trimming shortened V by 0 bases and J by 3 bases, and 14 bases separated the two germline ends. The CDR3 bases are TGCGCCAGCAGCCAAGAAGTAGGCGGAGGCGACTATGGCTACACCTTC. Translating it yields CASSQEVGGGDYGYTF.

The chain joins TRBV4-1 to TRBJ1-6; maybe TRBD1 (5 bases). This CDR3 comprises 14 residues. With 5 bases removed from V and 3 bases from J, the gap between germline ends came to 8 bases. Looked up from germline, CDR1 is MGHRA and CDR2 is YSYEKL. Here the CDR3 DNA reads TGCGCCAGCAGCTCGAGGGGCTATAATTCACCCCTCCACTTT. Amino acid sequence: CASSSRGYNSPLHF.

This clone was seen only once. As DNA, the CDR3 is TGTGCCAGTAGTAGGGGGCCCCGCAATGAGCAGTTCTTC. Amino acids: CASSRGPRNEQFF. This chain links TRBV19 with TRBJ2-1; maybe TRBD1 (6 bases). Trimming stripped 4 bases from V and 6 bases from J, with 10 bases between. Germline CDR1 LNHDA, CDR2 SQIVND (reference sequence). This CDR3 comprises 13 residues.

This chain uses TRBV6-1 with TRBJ2-7; TRBD1 aligns across 8 bases. This CDR3 comprises 15 residues. CDR1 is MNHNS and CDR2 is SASEGT in the germline V gene. Trimming took 6 bases from V and 3 from J; bases not matched to a gene: 10. The CDR3 DNA reads TGTGCCAGCAGCCCTGACAGGGGTCTTTTCTACGAGCAGTACTTC. This gives the protein CASSPDRGLFYEQYF.

This clone was observed a few times. The chain is built from TRBV4-1 and TRBJ2-7; D call uncertain. This CDR3 has 13 residues. Trimming stripped 0 bases from V and 5 bases from J, with 8 bases between. Per the germline V gene, CDR1 is MGHRA and CDR2 is YSYEKL. The DNA for the CDR3 is TGCGCCAGCAGCCAAGAGCGCAACAACGAGCAGTACTTC. Translated, it gives CASSQERNNEQYF.

The V gene is TRBV6-5, the J gene TRBJ1-4; no clear D. The CDR3 is made up of 12 amino acids. V lost 6 bases to trimming and J lost 8 bases, with 10 bases between them. CDR1 and CDR2 from the germline V gene are MNHEY and SVGAGI. The CDR3 DNA reads TGTGCCAGCAGCGGGGTTGGGGAAAAACTGTTTTTT. This sequence encodes CASSGVGEKLFF.

The chain combines TRBV9 with TRBJ2-7; D gene ambiguous. Trimming took off 0 bases at V and 3 bases at J, with 19 bases between the two ends. Looked up from germline, CDR1 is SGDLS and CDR2 is YYNGEE. The CDR3 consists of 17 residues. For the CDR3, the DNA is TGTGCCAGCAGCGTAGCTGGGTCCCTAGGAGAAAACTACGAGCAGTACTTC. This gives the protein CASSVAGSLGENYEQYF. The whole variable domain, remainder taken from reference TRBV9 and TRBJ2-7, is DSGVTQTPKHLITATGQRVTLRCSPRSGDLSVYWYQQSLDQGLQFLIQYYNGEERAKGNILERFSAQQFPDLHSELNLSSLELGDSALYFCASSVAGSLGENYEQYFGPGTRLTVT.

The chain carries TRBV5-8 and TRBJ2-7; D perhaps matches TRBD1 (5 bases). The germline V gene encodes CDR1 SGHTS and CDR2 YDEGEE. With 5 bases removed from V and 4 bases from J, the gap between germline ends came to 13 bases. This CDR3 region has 13 residues. CDR3 loop: CASSWGNSYEQYF. The CDR3 DNA reads as TGTGCCAGCAGTTGGGGCAATTCGTACGAGCAGTACTTC.

This rearrangement joins TRBV27 to TRBJ2-7; TRBD1 or TRBD2 may be the D gene (5 bases each). Germline-derived CDR1 and CDR2 are MNHEY and SMNVEV (reference sequence). Trimming shortened V by 5 bases and J by 3 bases, and 14 bases separated the two germline ends. The CDR3 loop spans 14 amino acids. The CDR3 region has the DNA TGTGCCAGCAGTCCCCTGGGACCTAACTACGAGCAGTACTTC. It translates to CASSPLGPNYEQYF.

V and J are TRBV2 and TRBJ1-1; no definite D call. The CDR3 consists of 11 residues. Germline V gene data show CDR1 as SNHLY and CDR2 as FYNNEI. The germline V and J ends were trimmed by 1 base and 5 bases, with 2 bases remaining between them. CDR3 nucleotides: TGTGCCAGCAGTGAAGGGACTGAAGCTTTCTTT. It is translated as CASSEGTEAFF.

The V call is TRBV27, the J call TRBJ2-7; 7 bases align to TRBD2. Germline V CDR1 and CDR2: MNHEY, SMNVEV (reference sequence). The ends lost 4 bases at V and 0 bases at J; junction bases unmatched: 3. This CDR3 region has 14 residues. The CDR3 DNA reads TGTGCCAGCAGTTCCGGCGGGAGCTCCTACGAGCAGTACTTC. Translation: CASSSGGSSYEQYF.

The chain carries TRBV4-1 and TRBJ1-3, with unresolved D. There are 13 residues in the CDR3. Germline CDR1 reads MGHRA; CDR2 reads YSYEKL. V was clipped by 5 bases and J by 8 bases, with 13 bases between them. The CDR3 protein is CASSVLGGDTIYF. DNA for the CDR3: TGCGCCAGCAGCGTCCTGGGAGGAGACACCATATATTTT.

This clone was observed a single time. The CDR3 nucleotides are TGTGCCAGCAGCTTACGGGGTGACACTGAAGCTTTCTTT. This translates into CASSLRGDTEAFF. The J gene is TRBJ1-1, the V gene TRBV7-3, with unresolved D. The CDR3 extends over 13 amino acids. The germline V and J ends were trimmed by 2 bases and 3 bases, with 7 bases remaining between them. Looked up from germline, CDR1 is SGHTA and CDR2 is FQGTGA.

The gene calls are TRBV2 and TRBJ2-1; a possible D gene is TRBD2 (6 bases). This CDR3 contains 15 residues. Trimming stripped 3 bases from V and 6 bases from J, with 15 bases between. CDR1 SNHLY and CDR2 FYNNEI come from the germline V gene. The CDR3 sequence is CASSDVGGVGNEQFF. DNA for the CDR3: TGTGCCAGCAGTGATGTCGGCGGGGTGGGCAATGAGCAGTTCTTC.

The chain carries TRBV2 and TRBJ2-1; D unresolved. The V end was cut by 1 base, the J end by 0 bases, with 7 bases between. There are 15 residues in the CDR3. Germline CDR1 SNHLY, CDR2 FYNNEI. CDR3 protein: CASSEDGTSYNEQFF. The CDR3, as DNA: TGTGCCAGCAGTGAAGACGGCACCTCCTACAATGAGCAGTTCTTC.

The rearrangement joins TRBV9 to TRBJ1-6; the D is unclear. The CDR3 spans 19 residues. V was clipped by 0 bases and J by 0 bases, with 16 bases between them. The germline CDR1 and CDR2 sequences are SGDLS and YYNGEE. CDR3 nucleotide sequence: TGTGCCAGCAGCGTAGCGGAAGTCGACGCCAGCTCCTATAATTCACCCCTCCACTTT. It is translated as CASSVAEVDASSYNSPLHF.

The CDR3 spells CASSLVVGTEAFF. The CDR3 coding sequence is TGCGCCAGCAGCTTGGTAGTGGGCACTGAAGCTTTCTTT. V gene TRBV5-1 combines with J gene TRBJ1-1; no clear D. V shed 0 bases and J shed 4 bases, with 7 bases lying between them. The CDR3 consists of 13 residues. Germline assignment: CDR1 SGHRS and CDR2 YFSETQ.

The genes are TRBV7-8 and TRBJ2-1; TRBD1 agrees at 9 bases. The CDR3 spans 15 residues. Germline trimming cut 0 bases from V and 7 bases from J; bases unmatched to any gene: 4. Germline CDR1 is SGHVS and CDR2 is FQNEAQ. In nucleotides, the CDR3 is TGTGCCAGCAGCTTAGCCGGGACAGGGCTTAATGAGCAGTTCTTC. The encoded protein is CASSLAGTGLNEQFF.

The V call is TRBV7-6, the J call TRBJ2-7; D possibly corresponds to TRBD2 (7 bases). V was shortened by 3 bases and J by 3 bases, with 21 bases between the two germline ends. This CDR3 has 17 residues. The germline V gene has CDR1 SGHVS and CDR2 FNYEAQ. The CDR3 loop reads CASSLGPGGGGYYEQYF. The CDR3 DNA is TGTGCCAGCAGCTTGGGCCCTGGGGGCGGGGGCTACTACGAGCAGTACTTC.

V usage is TRBV13 and J usage is TRBJ1-2; a possible D gene is TRBD1 (5 bases). Trimming took off 5 bases at V and 0 bases at J, with 10 bases between the two ends. The germline V gene encodes CDR1 PRHDT and CDR2 FYEKMQ (reference sequence). The CDR3 consists of 14 residues. The CDR3 nucleotides are TGTGCCAGCAGCCTCGGGGGGGCTAACTATGGCTACACCTTC. Its protein is CASSLGGANYGYTF.

The gene calls are TRBV13 and TRBJ1-1; no clear D. This CDR3 is 12 amino acids long. Looked up from germline, CDR1 is PRHDT and CDR2 is FYEKMQ (reference sequence). Trimming shortened V by 3 bases and J by 1 base, and 3 bases separated the two germline ends. The CDR3 region is CASSFGNTEAFF. Here the CDR3 DNA reads TGTGCCAGCAGCTTCGGGAACACTGAAGCTTTCTTT.

This chain uses TRBV19 with TRBJ1-2, with 9 bases fitting TRBD1. Germline assignment: CDR1 LNHDA and CDR2 SQIVND (reference sequence). This CDR3 has 12 amino acids. J gave up 6 bases and V 6 bases, and 2 bases lay outside the gene matches. The CDR3 is CASSRTGDGYTF. For the CDR3, the DNA is TGTGCCAGTAGCCGGACAGGGGATGGCTACACCTTC.

This clone was found once. The chain recombines TRBV5-1 with TRBJ2-1; D ambiguous. The CDR3 has 12 amino acids. The germline gives CDR1 SGHRS, CDR2 YFSETQ. Trimming pared 0 bases from V and 7 bases from J, leaving 5 bases between. CDR3 in amino acids: CASSLDTNEQFF. CDR3 sequence (DNA): TGCGCCAGCAGCTTGGATACGAATGAGCAGTTCTTC.

The CDR3 loop reads CASSRRDTGELFF. The CDR3 region has the DNA TGTGCCAGCAGCCGACGAGACACCGGGGAGCTGTTTTTT. This chain links TRBV7-9 with TRBJ2-2; D uncertain. Per the germline V gene, CDR1 is SEHNR and CDR2 is FQNEAQ (reference sequence). V was pared by 5 bases and J by 3 bases, with 7 bases between. This CDR3 has 13 residues.

V and J are TRBV13 and TRBJ1-6; D may be TRBD1 (5 bases). Trimming shortened V by 3 bases and J by 9 bases, and 12 bases separated the two germline ends. This CDR3 contains 14 residues. CDR1 PRHDT and CDR2 FYEKMQ come from the germline V gene (reference sequence). CDR3 bases: TGTGCCAGCAGCTTGGGGCAGGGAGGTTCACCCCTCCACTTT. This sequence encodes CASSLGQGGSPLHF.

J is TRBJ1-1 and V is TRBV5-6; D ambiguous. CDR3 length: 12 amino acids. Germline CDR1 is SGHDT and CDR2 is YYEEEE. Trimming cost V 4 bases and J 4 bases, with 8 bases left between them. CDR3 in amino acids: CASSQRGTEAFF. The CDR3 region has the DNA TGTGCCAGCAGCCAGCGGGGCACTGAAGCTTTCTTT.

The rearrangement links TRBV7-8 to TRBJ2-2; 8 bases are a match to TRBD1. Germline-derived CDR1 and CDR2 are SGHVS and FQNEAQ. The CDR3 loop spans 14 amino acids. V lost 2 bases, J lost 6 bases, and 2 bases stayed unmatched. CDR3 sequence reads: CASSLPRGPGELFF. For the CDR3, the DNA is TGTGCCAGCAGCTTACCCAGGGGGCCCGGGGAGCTGTTTTTT.

This chain uses TRBV18 with TRBJ2-5; D is ambiguous. The CDR3 runs 11 residues. CDR1 is KGHSH, CDR2 LQKENI, per germline. The V and J ends lost 5 bases and 5 bases respectively, with 6 bases between them. The chain's CDR3 is CASSSTETQYF. In DNA, the CDR3 is TGTGCCAGCTCATCTACGGAGACCCAGTACTTC. The variable domain in full, completed from reference TRBV18 and TRBJ2-5, reads NAGVMQNPRHLVRRRGQEARLRCSPMKGHSHVYWYRQLPEEGLKFMVYLQKENIIDESGMPKERFSAEFPKEGPSILRIQQVVRGDSAAYFCASSSTETQYFGPGTRLLVL.

This clone was recorded only once. J is TRBJ2-3 and V is TRBV5-1; no reliable D call. The CDR3 consists of 15 residues. V was trimmed by 4 bases and J by 9 bases, leaving 21 bases between them. CDR1 SGHRS and CDR2 YFSETQ come from the germline V gene. The CDR3 spells CASSPIRSRPGTQYF. The CDR3 nucleotides read TGCGCCAGCAGCCCGATCAGGAGCCGCCCCGGGACGCAGTATTTT.